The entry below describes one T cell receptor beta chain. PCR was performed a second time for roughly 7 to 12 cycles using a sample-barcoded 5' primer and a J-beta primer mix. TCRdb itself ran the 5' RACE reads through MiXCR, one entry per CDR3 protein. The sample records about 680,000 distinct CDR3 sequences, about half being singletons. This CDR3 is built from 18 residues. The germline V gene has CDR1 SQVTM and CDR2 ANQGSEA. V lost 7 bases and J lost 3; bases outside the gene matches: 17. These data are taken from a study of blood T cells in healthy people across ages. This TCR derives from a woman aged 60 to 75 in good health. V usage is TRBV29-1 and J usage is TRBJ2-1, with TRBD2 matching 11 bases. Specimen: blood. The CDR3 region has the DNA TGCAGCGCGACCCTAGCGGGAGGAACTCGCCACTTCTACAATGAGCAGTTCTTC. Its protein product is CSATLAGGTRHFYNEQFF.